The rows below give T cell receptor beta chains drawn from one sample of a study of human T cells and chemical hapten exposure. TCRdb re-called the RACE reads with MiXCR, one entry per CDR3 protein. Of 30,000 to 40,000 distinct CDR3 sequences listed, 12% were seen once; the top ten hold roughly 1.9%. The material sequenced was whole blood, taken in connection with sensitization to the hapten diphenylcyclopropenone (DPC). All receptors come from a woman between 35 and 50 years old with alopecia areata. Some clones in this sample may be carry-over from other donors' samples. The CDR3 runs from the conserved cysteine through the conserved F or W. D genes are given only for firm matches. Clone sizes are given selectively: once, few, many, or a class where the clone is expanded.

v_gene,j_gene,abundance,d_gene,CDR3nt,CDR3aa
TRBV5-1,TRBJ2-7,many,-,TGCGCCAGCAGCCCTAGCGTCGCGTCCTACGAGCAGTACTTC,CASSPSVASYEQYF
TRBV18,TRBJ2-5,-,-,TGTGCCAGCTCACCCAGGACCGCGAGAGAGACCCAGTACTTC,CASSPRTARETQYF
TRBV28,TRBJ2-7,-,-,TGTGCCAGCAGTATTTACTACGAGCAGTACTTC,CASSIYYEQYF
TRBV7-2,TRBJ1-4,many,TRBD1,TGTGCCAGCAGCTCAGGGACAGGGGGCGCGAATGAAAAACTGTTTTTT,CASSSGTGGANEKLFF
TRBV28,TRBJ2-1,many,TRBD2,TGTGCCAGCACCCTTACCGGGACTAGGGCCTACAATGAGCAGTTCTTC,CASTLTGTRAYNEQFF
TRBV7-8,TRBJ1-2,many,TRBD1,TGTGCCAGCAGCTTGGGACAGGGCATAAGCTATGGCTACACCTTC,CASSLGQGISYGYTF
TRBV12-3/TRBV12-4,TRBJ2-2,-,TRBD2,TGTGCCAACAGTATAGGACTAGCGACCGGGGAGCTGTTTTTT,CANSIGLATGELFF
TRBV28,TRBJ1-1,few,TRBD1,TGTGCCAGCAGTCCTACCCCCGGGACAGGGGCCCTCCTAGTGACTGAAGCTTTCTTT,CASSPTPGTGALLVTEAFF
TRBV10-3,TRBJ2-7,few,TRBD2,TGTGCCATCAGTGAAATAGCGGGAACTTCACTTGGCGAGCAGTACTTC,CAISEIAGTSLGEQYF
TRBV5-1,TRBJ2-3,many,-,TGCGCCAGCAGCTTGGGGCCTTCCAACACAGATACGCAGTATTTT,CASSLGPSNTDTQYF
TRBV29-1,TRBJ2-5,medium-sized,-,TGCAGCGTTGAAACAGGCGGGGAGACCCAGTACTTC,CSVETGGETQYF
TRBV3-1,TRBJ1-2,many,-,TGTGCCAGCAGCCAAGGGACGTACGGCTACACCTTC,CASSQGTYGYTF
TRBV14,TRBJ2-1,many,-,TGTGCCAGCAGCACTCACAGGGTCTACAATGAGCAGTTCTTC,CASSTHRVYNEQFF
TRBV2,TRBJ1-4,-,TRBD1,TGTGCCAGCAGTGAACGGACAGGAGATGAAAAACTGTTTTTT,CASSERTGDEKLFF
TRBV29-1,TRBJ1-5,-,TRBD1,TGCAGCGTTGCCCAGGGGGGTAATCAGCCCCAGCATTTT,CSVAQGGNQPQHF
TRBV28,TRBJ2-7,many,-,TGTGCCAGCAGTTCGGACCTACGATCGAATCGGCAGTACTTC,CASSSDLRSNRQYF
TRBV5-1,TRBJ1-1,few,TRBD1,TGCGCCAGCAGCTTGGCGACAGGGGGCTTGGAAGCTTTCTTT,CASSLATGGLEAFF
TRBV12-3/TRBV12-4,TRBJ2-1,many,-,TGTGCCAGCAGTCATTCTGGGGGCTCCTACAATGAGCAGTTCTTC,CASSHSGGSYNEQFF
TRBV5-1,TRBJ2-7,-,-,TGCGCCAGCAGCTTGGGGGCCAGCTACGAGCAGTACTTC,CASSLGASYEQYF
TRBV10-3,TRBJ2-5,few,-,TGTGCCATCAGTGACTTAGAGACCCAGTACTTC,CAISDLETQYF
TRBV29-1,TRBJ2-7,-,TRBD2,TGCAGCGTTGAAGTGGCGGGAGAGGGGTACGAGCAGTACTTC,CSVEVAGEGYEQYF
TRBV5-1,TRBJ1-4,-,-,TGCGCCAGCAGCTCCGGACAACGTAATGAAAAACTGTTTTTT,CASSSGQRNEKLFF
TRBV10-3,TRBJ1-2,few,TRBD1,TGTGCCATCAGTGAGGGGACAGGAGATAGCTACTATGGCTACACCTTC,CAISEGTGDSYYGYTF
TRBV11-2,TRBJ2-3,-,TRBD2,TGTGCCAGCAGATCTCTAGCGGGGACGCAGTATTTT,CASRSLAGTQYF
TRBV18,TRBJ2-3,many,TRBD2,TGTGCCAGCTCACCTTATGGGCTAGCGGGGACTGGAGATACGCAGTATTTT,CASSPYGLAGTGDTQYF
TRBV15,TRBJ1-1,few,TRBD1,TGTGCCACCAGCAGTGGGACAGGGAGTAGGGGCACTGAAGCTTTCTTT,CATSSGTGSRGTEAFF
TRBV11-2,TRBJ2-2,many,-,TGTGCCAGCAGCGTTAGACGTACCGGGGAGCTGTTTTTT,CASSVRRTGELFF
TRBV27,TRBJ1-5,many,TRBD1,TGTGCCAGCAGGGGAGGGACAGGTCCTCAGCCCCAGCATTTT,CASRGGTGPQPQHF
TRBV20-1,TRBJ2-7,many,-,TGCAGTGCCGTCCGGGACCCCTCCTACGAGCAGTACTTC,CSAVRDPSYEQYF
TRBV29-1,TRBJ2-6,many,-,TGCAGCGTTGGACAGGCATACTCTGGGGCCAACGTCCTGACTTTC,CSVGQAYSGANVLTF
TRBV4-3,TRBJ2-7,-,TRBD2,TGCGCCAGCAGCCAAGAGTGGCTAGCGGGGGACTTCTACGAGCAGTACTTC,CASSQEWLAGDFYEQYF
TRBV7-3,TRBJ2-1,-,TRBD2,TGTGCCAGCAGCAGAACGGCGGGAGGTGGTGAGCAGTTCTTC,CASSRTAGGGEQFF
TRBV7-9,TRBJ2-1,many,TRBD2,TGTGCCAGCAGCTCTAGGGGAGCTAGCGGGACGAGGGGTGAGCAGTTCTTC,CASSSRGASGTRGEQFF
TRBV29-1,TRBJ1-1,-,-,TGCAGCCCACCGAGTGCTCATGTGAACACTGAAGCTTTCTTT,CSPPSAHVNTEAFF
TRBV24-1,TRBJ1-2,few,-,TGTGCCACCAGTGACGAGAACTATGGCTACACCTTC,CATSDENYGYTF
TRBV29-1,TRBJ1-1,-,-,TGCAGCACATACACGAACACTGAAGCTTTCTTT,CSTYTNTEAFF
TRBV30,TRBJ2-6,-,-,TGTGCCTGGATAGAAAGCTCTGGGGCCAACGTCCTGACTTTC,CAWIESSGANVLTF
TRBV29-1,TRBJ2-7,few,-,TGCAGCGTTGGGGGCCCTTACGACAGGCTCTCCTACGAGCAGTACTTC,CSVGGPYDRLSYEQYF
TRBV7-9,TRBJ2-1,many,TRBD2,TGTGCCAGCAGCTTTCCGACTAGCGGGGGGCCTATCCTTCGATCCTACAATGAGCAGTTCTTC,CASSFPTSGGPILRSYNEQFF
TRBV7-9,TRBJ2-1,-,-,TGTGCCAGCAGCTTAGAGTGGGGGCGCGACAATGAGCAGTTCTTC,CASSLEWGRDNEQFF
TRBV13,TRBJ1-5,few,-,TGTGCCAGCAGCTTAGGCCACCGGTATAATCAGCCCCAGCATTTT,CASSLGHRYNQPQHF
TRBV29-1,TRBJ2-7,many,-,TGCAGCGTTCAGTTGGGGGAGTTATCCTACGAGCAGTACTTC,CSVQLGELSYEQYF
TRBV28,TRBJ2-1,many,-,TGTGCCAGCACGCAGGGGCTCACTTCGGGGGGCTATGATGAGCAGTTCTTC,CASTQGLTSGGYDEQFF
TRBV27,TRBJ2-1,-,TRBD2,TGTGCCAGCAGGAAAGCGGGAGGGCCGCACAATGAGCAGTTCTTC,CASRKAGGPHNEQFF
TRBV27,TRBJ1-2,many,-,TGTGCCAGCAGTTTGTATTTCGGGGCGGGCTATGGCTACACCTTC,CASSLYFGAGYGYTF
TRBV6-2/TRBV6-3,TRBJ2-1,many,TRBD2,TGTGCCAGCAGTTACTCTCACCCGACTAGCGGCATCTACAATGAGCAGTTCTTC,CASSYSHPTSGIYNEQFF